One sample yielded the 30 T cell receptor beta chains listed below, sequenced in a study of radiation and T cells in renal cell carcinoma. Time point meaning: blood 2 weeks post-SBRT. Treatment given: 15 Gy SBRT to primary tumor, nephrectomy 4 weeks later. Sequencing was performed with immunoSEQ multiplex PCR; in TCRdb, only in-frame clones are kept and a portion is missing. The table records some 75,000 clones, 82% of them present only once. Specimen: blood, collected from a patient whose treatment included radiotherapy and nephrectomy. These receptors were obtained from a man aged 55 to 70 with renal cell carcinoma.

The V and J genes are TRBV4-3 and TRBJ2-6, with a tentative D call TRBD2 (5 bases). There are 15 residues in the CDR3. Trimming removed 1 base at V and 3 bases at J, with 7 bases between. CDR1 is LGHNA, CDR2 YSLEER, per germline. The CDR3 coding sequence is TGCGCCAGCAGCCAAGGGGAGTTTGGGGCCAACGTCCTGACTTTC. Translating it yields CASSQGEFGANVLTF.

CDR3 DNA: TGTGCCAGCAGTGAGGGGGGGGCAGCCTACGAGCAGTACTTC. Its translation: CASSEGGAAYEQYF. This chain joins TRBV6-1 and TRBJ2-7; D is perhaps TRBD2 (7 bases). V dropped 3 bases and J dropped 2 bases, with 11 bases sitting between them. Germline lookup yields CDR1 MNHNS and CDR2 SASEGT. This CDR3 is 14 amino acids long.

The rearrangement links TRBV27 to TRBJ1-3; D unclear. V was trimmed by 6 bases and J by 4 bases, leaving 13 bases between them. The CDR3 is made up of 14 amino acids. Looked up from germline, CDR1 is MNHEY and CDR2 is SMNVEV (reference sequence). CDR3 DNA: TGTGCCAGCAGACCGACCCCTTTAGGAAACACCATATATTTT. It yields the protein CASRPTPLGNTIYF.

A few counts support this clone. The chain employs TRBV11-1 and TRBJ2-3; 10 positions agree with TRBD1. The V and J ends lost 7 bases and 1 base, in that order; junction bases with no gene match: 5. The CDR3 covers 15 residues. From germline, CDR1 is SGHAT and CDR2 FQDESV (reference sequence). The CDR3 DNA follows: TGTGCCAGCACTGTGACAGGGGGCGGCACAGATACGCAGTATTTT. Translated: CASTVTGGGTDTQYF.

J is TRBJ1-1 and V is TRBV28, with D hard to call. Germline CDR1 reads MDHEN; CDR2 reads SYDVKM. V lost 2 bases to trimming and J lost 5 bases, with 9 bases between them. The length of the CDR3 is 13 residues. DNA for the CDR3: TGTGCCAGCAGTTTACAGCGTCGGACTGAAGCTTTCTTT. This codes for CASSLQRRTEAFF.

The chain is built from TRBV27 and TRBJ2-7; 16 bases align to TRBD2. The CDR3 contains 19 residues. CDR1 MNHEY and CDR2 SMNVEV come from the germline V gene (reference sequence). The V gene end was trimmed by 6 bases and the J gene end by 7 bases; junction bases not matched to a gene: 18. The CDR3 DNA is TGTGCCAGCAGCCGAAACACCCCCGGGACTAGCGGGAGGGCGGGTGAGCAGTACTTC. Its translation is CASSRNTPGTSGRAGEQYF.

The CDR3 coding sequence is TGTGCCAGCCTTCTGGGGTTCTCTGGAAACACCATATATTTT. This codes for CASLLGFSGNTIYF. The rearrangement uses TRBV7-9 and TRBJ1-3, with D unclear. V dropped 8 bases and J dropped 0 bases, with 11 bases sitting between them. Per the germline V gene, CDR1 is SEHNR and CDR2 is FQNEAQ (reference sequence). This CDR3 contains 14 residues.

V usage is TRBV5-1 and J usage is TRBJ2-1; possibly TRBD2 for D (5 bases). The germline CDR1 and CDR2 sequences are SGHRS and YFSETQ. V lost 0 bases and J lost 0, with 10 bases in between. The CDR3 consists of 16 residues. The CDR3 nucleotides read TGCGCCAGCAGCTTGGTACCGGGATCCTCCTACAATGAGCAGTTCTTC. Its protein is CASSLVPGSSYNEQFF.

J is TRBJ1-1 and V is TRBV27; possibly TRBD1 for D (5 bases). The CDR3 covers 12 residues. Between the trimmed V and J ends, which lost 10 bases and 5 bases, there was a span of 14 bases. Germline V gene data show CDR1 as MNHEY and CDR2 as SMNVEV (reference sequence). The CDR3 sequence: CATPGRVTEAFF. The CDR3 nucleotides read TGTGCCACCCCGGGACGTGTGACTGAAGCTTTCTTT.

V usage is TRBV25-1 and J usage is TRBJ1-4; D is ambiguous. The CDR3 is 16 residues long. Germline values: CDR1 MGHDK, CDR2 SYGVNS. The V end lost 2 bases, the J end lost 7 bases, and 17 bases lay between the germline ends. CDR3 DNA sequence: TGTGCCAGCAGTGAACGGCAAGGTCGAATAGGTGAAAAACTGTTTTTT. Its translation: CASSERQGRIGEKLFF.

The sample holds one count of this clone. The DNA for the CDR3 is TGCGCCAGCAGTTACCCCGGGGAGCTGTTTTTT. Its translation: CASSYPGELFF. This rearrangement joins TRBV10-2 to TRBJ2-2; no definite D call. The CDR3 covers 11 residues. Germline V lookup: CDR1 WSHSY, CDR2 SAAADI. Trimming left V 5 bases short and J 6 bases short, with 4 bases between.

The CDR3 sequence is CASSLYPGSYEQYF. For the CDR3, the DNA is TGCGCCAGCAGCTTATACCCAGGGTCATACGAGCAGTACTTC. The rearrangement links TRBV5-1 to TRBJ2-7, with a possible D match to TRBD1 (5 bases). Trimming took 2 bases from V and 4 from J, leaving 13 bases between them. Germline assignment: CDR1 SGHRS and CDR2 YFSETQ. The CDR3 has 14 residues.

The chain carries TRBV6-4 and TRBJ2-7; D is possibly TRBD1 (5 bases). Germline V gene data show CDR1 as MRHNA and CDR2 as SNTAGT. The length of the CDR3 is 14 residues. With 10 bases removed from V and 2 bases from J, the gap between germline ends came to 18 bases. The CDR3 DNA is TGTGCCACCACCGCAGGGTCAAATCCCTACGAGCAGTACTTC. Protein product: CATTAGSNPYEQYF.

This clone was recorded a few times. The J gene is TRBJ1-5, the V gene TRBV10-3; 12 bases match TRBD1. The CDR3 runs to 15 residues. In germline, CDR1 is ENHRY, CDR2 SYGVKD. The junction had 5 bases not matched to a gene; V was cut back by 5 bases and J by 6 bases. CDR3 nucleotide sequence: TGTGCCATCAGTACCGGGACAGGGGGCAGTCAGCCCCAGCATTTT. This gives the protein CAISTGTGGSQPQHF.

The chain joins TRBV6-6 to TRBJ2-7; D remains unclear. Trimming removed 5 bases at V and 1 base at J, with 9 bases between. The V gene's germline CDR1 is MNHNY and CDR2 SVGAGI (reference sequence). The CDR3 length is 13 residues. The CDR3 region has the DNA TGTGCCAGCAGTCCCCGAGCATCCTACGAGCAGTACTTC. It is translated as CASSPRASYEQYF.

V and J are TRBV25-1 and TRBJ2-5, with 8 bases matching TRBD1. The last part of the DNA fits TRBJ2-7 better; the J call may be wrong. Germline V CDR1 and CDR2: MGHDK, SYGVNS. This CDR3 spans 15 amino acids. This CDR3 is CASSFPGQAPYEQYF. In DNA, the CDR3 is TGTGCCAGCAGTTTCCCGGGACAGGCCCCCTACGAGCAGTACTTC.

This clone was detected a few times. CDR3 region: CASRRRNQGTEAFF. The CDR3 nucleotides read TGTGCCAGCAGGCGGAGGAACCAAGGCACTGAAGCTTTCTTT. This chain connects TRBV6-5 to TRBJ1-1; no firm D call. The V and J ends lost 6 bases and 4 bases respectively, with 15 bases between them. The CDR3 spans 14 residues. CDR1 is MNHEY, CDR2 SVGAGI, per germline.

This clone has just one count. The chain combines TRBV10-3 with TRBJ1-4; 7 bases agree with TRBD1. The trim removed 6 bases at V and 5 bases at J, leaving 12 bases unmatched. This CDR3 contains 16 residues. CDR1 and CDR2 from the germline V gene are ENHRY and SYGVKD. The CDR3 here is CAIRAWDSLGNEKLFF. Here the CDR3 DNA reads TGTGCCATCAGGGCTTGGGACAGTTTAGGGAATGAAAAACTGTTTTTT.

The chain recombines TRBV7-9 with TRBJ1-1; 11 bases align to TRBD1. CDR3 size: 15 residues. The germline CDR1 and CDR2 sequences are SEHNR and FQNEAQ (reference sequence). J gave up 6 bases and V 4 bases, and 7 bases lay outside the gene matches. Here the CDR3 DNA reads TGTGCCAGCAGCTCAGAACGGGACAGGGGGTCTGAAGCTTTCTTT. It translates to CASSSERDRGSEAFF.

The chain uses TRBV6-1 and TRBJ2-5, with 10 bases fitting TRBD1. This CDR3 region has 17 residues. V was pared by 3 bases and J by 2 bases, with 9 bases of the junction left unmatched. Looked up from germline, CDR1 is MNHNS and CDR2 is SASEGT. CDR3 nucleotide sequence: TGTGCCAGCAGTGAGGGACAGGGGCCGGTATTACAAGAGACCCAGTACTTC. It is translated as CASSEGQGPVLQETQYF.

The rearrangement joins TRBV5-1 to TRBJ2-5; either TRBD1 or TRBD2 may fit D (5 bases each). The CDR3 runs to 17 residues. Germline V gene sequence: CDR1 SGHRS, CDR2 YFSETQ. The V gene lost 1 base and the J gene lost 5 bases, with 21 bases spanning the gap. The chain's CDR3 is CASSLYSGPSDRETQYF. CDR3 sequence (DNA): TGCGCCAGCAGCTTGTACTCGGGACCGTCTGATCGGGAGACCCAGTACTTC.

The chain employs TRBV6-5 and TRBJ1-3; a weak D match, TRBD1 (6 bases). Germline V gene data show CDR1 as MNHEY and CDR2 as SVGAGI. The CDR3 length is 15 residues. Trimming took 5 bases from V and 0 from J, leaving 11 bases between them. For the CDR3, the DNA is TGTGCCAGCAGTCGACAGGTCAGCTCTGGAAACACCATATATTTT. Encoded protein: CASSRQVSSGNTIYF.

The chain couples TRBV18 to TRBJ1-5; TRBD1 matches 7 bases. Germline CDR1 and CDR2: KGHSH and LQKENI. This CDR3 comprises 14 residues. V lost 2 bases, J lost 4 bases, and 2 bases stayed unmatched. CDR3 sequence reads: CASSPAGGNQPQHF. The CDR3, as DNA: TGTGCCAGCTCACCAGCAGGGGGTAATCAGCCCCAGCATTTT. Drawing the rest from reference TRBV18 and TRBJ1-5, the complete variable domain is NAGVMQNPRHLVRRRGQEARLRCSPMKGHSHVYWYRQLPEEGLKFMVYLQKENIIDESGMPKERFSAEFPKEGPSILRIQQVVRGDSAAYFCASSPAGGNQPQHFGDGTRLSIL.

This clone was seen only a few times. The chain joins TRBV7-3 to TRBJ2-7; TRBD1 matches 10 bases. In germline, CDR1 is SGHTA, CDR2 FQGTGA. J was trimmed by 2 bases and V by 5 bases; bases with no gene match: 3. The length of the CDR3 is 14 residues. As DNA, the CDR3 is TGTGCCAGCAGCACCGGACAGGGGGCCTACGAGCAGTACTTC. Translation gives CASSTGQGAYEQYF.

V usage is TRBV28 and J usage is TRBJ2-7; 8 positions match TRBD2. V was clipped by 7 bases and J by 4 bases; unmatched bases: 9. The CDR3 extends over 14 amino acids. Per germline, CDR1 MDHEN and CDR2 SYDVKM. The CDR3 bases are TGTGCCAGCATGACCCGGCCTAGCGGGTACGAGCAGTACTTC. It codes for CASMTRPSGYEQYF.

This clone has only a few counts. This chain uses TRBV12-5 with TRBJ2-1; perhaps D is TRBD1 or TRBD2 (6 bases each). The germline gives CDR1 LGHNT, CDR2 FRNRAP. V lost 3 bases and J 8 bases, leaving 20 bases between the germline ends. The CDR3 runs 16 residues. The CDR3 DNA is TGTGCTAGTGGTTTCGGGGGCAGGGATAGGTTGGATGAGCAGTTCTTC. It is translated as CASGFGGRDRLDEQFF.

As concerns this clone: A junction end diverges from the germline sequence, so it may reflect a read error. V gene TRBV6-5 combines with J gene TRBJ2-7; 9 bases fit TRBD1. This CDR3 is built from 16 residues. CDR1 MNHEY and CDR2 SVGAGI come from the germline V gene. CDR3 in amino acids: CASNYSRPDRGDEQYF. Here the CDR3 DNA reads TGTGCCAGCAATTACTCGAGGCCGGACAGGGGAGACGAGCAGTACTTC.

The J gene is TRBJ2-3, the V gene TRBV10-3; 13 bases agree with TRBD2. Germline V gene sequence: CDR1 ENHRY, CDR2 SYGVKD. The CDR3 has 16 residues. V gave up 4 bases and J gave up 4 bases; unmatched junction bases: 5. The chain's CDR3 is CAISVGLAGEADTQYF. CDR3 DNA sequence: TGTGCCATCAGTGTTGGACTAGCGGGAGAGGCAGATACGCAGTATTTT.

The V call is TRBV9, the J call TRBJ2-3; D remains unclear. Germline V gene lookup returns CDR1 SGDLS and CDR2 YYNGEE. CDR3 length: 16 amino acids. The V end lost 0 bases, the J end lost 1 base, and 12 bases lay between the germline ends. The CDR3 DNA is TGTGCCAGCAGCGTAGAGGGCCGTGAGGGCACAGATACGCAGTATTTT. This gives the protein CASSVEGREGTDTQYF.

V is TRBV9 and J is TRBJ2-5; 8 bases line up with TRBD2. The junction had 10 bases not matched to a gene; V was cut back by 2 bases and J by 4 bases. The CDR3 runs 16 residues. Germline lookup yields CDR1 SGDLS and CDR2 YYNGEE. The CDR3: CASSVRLAGGGETQYF. The CDR3 region has the DNA TGTGCCAGCAGCGTTAGGCTTGCGGGAGGAGGAGAGACCCAGTACTTC. Variable domain in full (rest from reference TRBV9 and TRBJ2-5): DSGVTQTPKHLITATGQRVTLRCSPRSGDLSVYWYQQSLDQGLQFLIQYYNGEERAKGNILERFSAQQFPDLHSELNLSSLELGDSALYFCASSVRLAGGGETQYFGPGTRLLVL.